What follows are 21 T cell receptor beta chains derived from one specimen sequenced in a study of metastatic and nonmetastatic thyroid tumors. TCRdb reanalyzed the PCR reads with MiXCR. The sample holds 20,000 to 25,000 clones, around 21% seen once. The entire patient cohort was treatment-naive prior to thyroid surgery. Sample: blood. These TCRs come from a female donor with papillary thyroid cancer or a benign thyroid nodule (not recorded which). Some clones in this sample may be carry-over from other donors' samples.

A few counts support this clone. At one of its ends the junction is not consistent with the germline gene, which may arise from a read error. The V gene is TRBV6-1, the J gene TRBJ2-7; no reliable D call. The CDR3 is made up of 13 amino acids. Germline V gene lookup returns CDR1 MNHNS and CDR2 SASEGT. DNA for the CDR3: TGTGCCAGCAGTGAACTTATTACCTACGAGCGGTACTTC. Its protein product is CASSELITYERYF.

The chain joins TRBV11-1 to TRBJ1-2; TRBD1 aligns across 8 bases. Germline V gene lookup returns CDR1 SGHAT and CDR2 FQDESV (reference sequence). CDR3 length equals 16 residues. J was trimmed by 4 bases and V by 5 bases; bases with no gene match: 12. The CDR3 bases are TGTGCCAGCAGCCACTTGACAGGGGTCAAGGGCTATGGCTACACCTTC. Its protein is CASSHLTGVKGYGYTF.

This clone occurred many times. The V call is TRBV2, the J call TRBJ2-7; TRBD1 matches at 7 bases. CDR3 length: 15 residues. J lost 6 bases, V lost 6 bases, and 14 bases had no gene match. CDR1 and CDR2 (germline): SNHLY, FYNNEI. The chain's CDR3 is CASRGLTGRGSEQYF. CDR3 in DNA: TGTGCCAGCAGAGGGTTGACAGGGAGAGGCAGCGAGCAGTACTTC.

This clone ranks as medium-sized. The chain links TRBV10-1 to TRBJ2-7; D gene uncertain. Trimming removed 6 bases at V and 0 bases at J, with 9 bases between. The CDR3 runs to 13 residues. Germline V gene sequence: CDR1 WNHNN, CDR2 SYGVQD (reference sequence). CDR3 bases: TGCGCCAGCAGCTTGGATAGCTCCTACGAGCAGTACTTC. It specifies CASSLDSSYEQYF.

By share, this clone ranks as medium-sized. The V and J genes are TRBV12-3 or TRBV12-4 and TRBJ1-6; TRBD1 agrees at 8 bases. The V segment lost 6 bases and the J segment 6 bases; nucleotides outside the gene matches: 7. This CDR3 region has 15 residues. In nucleotides, the CDR3 is TGTGCCAGCAGCCCTCGGACAGGGCGTAATTCACCCCTCCACTTT. Amino acid sequence: CASSPRTGRNSPLHF.

As for this clone: A read error may produce the germline difference seen at one junction end. This chain links TRBV5-4 with TRBJ1-6, with D possibly TRBD1 on 5 matching bases. This CDR3 spans 15 amino acids. The germline V gene encodes CDR1 SGHNT and CDR2 YYREEE (reference sequence). In DNA form, the CDR3 reads TGTGCCAGCAGCTTGGATTCTGGACATTCTTCACACCTCAACTTT. This encodes CASSLDSGHSSHLNF.

This clone showed up many times. This chain uses TRBV4-3 with TRBJ1-1; 9 nucleotides line up with TRBD1. The CDR3 contains 17 residues. Germline CDR1 is LGHNA and CDR2 is YSLEER. V shed 2 bases and J 1 base; nucleotides not matched to a gene: 8. The CDR3 sequence is CASSQQAQGARNTEAFF. The CDR3 DNA follows: TGCGCCAGCAGCCAACAGGCACAGGGGGCGCGGAACACTGAAGCTTTCTTT.

This clone was seen ten or more times. The genes are TRBV29-1 and TRBJ2-5; D may be TRBD2 (6 bases). The CDR3 totals 14 residues. Per the germline V gene, CDR1 is SQVTM and CDR2 is ANQGSEA. The ends were cut back, 3 bases at V and 1 base at J, with 12 bases in the middle. The CDR3 sequence: CSVDRGEGQETQYF. The CDR3 bases are TGCAGCGTTGACCGCGGGGAAGGCCAAGAGACCCAGTACTTC.

This clone was detected ten times or more. CDR3 region: CASSFLTSGENNEQFF. In DNA form, the CDR3 reads TGTGCCAGCAGTTTCCTCACTAGCGGGGAAAACAATGAGCAGTTCTTC. V usage is TRBV27 and J usage is TRBJ2-1; TRBD2 matches at 10 bases. The V gene end was trimmed by 3 bases and the J gene end by 5 bases; junction bases not matched to a gene: 7. The CDR3 runs to 16 residues. In germline, CDR1 is MNHEY, CDR2 SMNVEV (reference sequence).

The chain employs TRBV28 and TRBJ1-5; no clear D. Germline V CDR1 and CDR2: MDHEN, SYDVKM. The CDR3 has 11 amino acids. Trimming removed 5 bases from V and 3 bases from J, with 2 bases in between. The CDR3 bases are TGTGCCAGCAGTGACAATCAGCCCCAGCATTTT. The encoded protein is CASSDNQPQHF. Based on the CDR3 plus reference TRBV28 and TRBJ1-5, the full variable domain is DVKVTQSSRYLVKRTGEKVFLECVQDMDHENMFWYRQDPGLGLRLIYFSYDVKMKEKGDIPEGYSVSREKKERFSLILESASTNQTSMYLCASSDNQPQHFGDGTRLSIL.

Comments on this clone: One end of the junction fails to match germline, which may point to a read error. V is TRBV12-3 or TRBV12-4 and J is TRBJ2-7; TRBD1 is a possible D gene (5 bases). The CDR3 runs 14 residues. CDR3 DNA sequence: TGTTCCAGCAGTTTACGGCATGGGGCATCCGAGCAGTACTTC. Its protein product is CSSSLRHGASEQYF.

In its sample, this clone ranks as medium-sized. This rearrangement joins TRBV6-2 or TRBV6-3 to TRBJ1-2; perhaps TRBD1 as D (5 bases). V dropped 5 bases and J dropped 4 bases, with 14 bases sitting between them. CDR1 and CDR2 (germline): MNHEY, SVGEGT. The CDR3 sequence is 14 residues long. The DNA for the CDR3 is TGTGCCAGCAGTGGAACCGGGACGCTCTATGGCTACACCTTC. It encodes CASSGTGTLYGYTF.

This clone was picked up many times. CDR3 nucleotide sequence: TGTGCCACCAGTGAGGACTTCCAAGAGACCCAGTACTTC. The encoded protein is CATSEDFQETQYF. The chain combines TRBV24-1 with TRBJ2-5; D is possibly TRBD2 (5 bases). This CDR3 has 13 amino acids. Per germline, CDR1 KGHDR and CDR2 SFDVKD. V lost 4 bases to trimming and J lost 1 base, with 6 bases between them.

The sample holds many counts of this clone. The V gene is TRBV6-4, the J gene TRBJ2-3, with 10 bases lining up with TRBD2. CDR3 length: 15 residues. Germline CDR1 and CDR2: MRHNA and SNTAGT. V shed 3 bases and J 0 bases; nucleotides not matched to a gene: 0. CDR3 sequence: CASSELAGSTDTQYF. CDR3 sequence (DNA): TGTGCCAGCAGTGAACTAGCGGGAAGCACAGATACGCAGTATTTT.

This clone showed up many times. The rearrangement links TRBV20-1 to TRBJ1-5; TRBD1 might be the D (5 bases). Trimming left V 0 bases short and J 4 bases short, with 16 bases between. This CDR3 is 16 amino acids long. Germline V gene sequence: CDR1 DFQATT, CDR2 SNEGSKA (reference sequence). As DNA, the CDR3 is TGCAGTGCTAGAGATTGGACGAAGGGGTTAAATCAGCCCCAGCATTTT. Amino acid sequence: CSARDWTKGLNQPQHF.

This clone was detected only once. This chain connects TRBV5-1 to TRBJ1-5; D ambiguous. Trimming shortened V by 4 bases and J by 5 bases, and 10 bases separated the two germline ends. This CDR3 has 13 residues. Germline V gene lookup returns CDR1 SGHRS and CDR2 YFSETQ. CDR3 region: CASSGGRDQPQHF. The CDR3, as DNA: TGCGCCAGCAGCGGCGGGAGGGATCAGCCCCAGCATTTT.

This clone was found many times. The chain couples TRBV29-1 to TRBJ2-3; D is uncertain. Per germline, CDR1 SQVTM and CDR2 ANQGSEA. V was trimmed by 2 bases and J by 2 bases, leaving 5 bases between them. This CDR3 contains 12 residues. The CDR3 nucleotides are TGCAGCGTTGAAAATCCCACAGATACGCAGTATTTT. It translates to CSVENPTDTQYF.

There are many counts of this clone. This rearrangement joins TRBV28 to TRBJ2-1; no reliable D call. V was clipped by 6 bases and J by 0 bases, with 15 bases between them. The CDR3 runs 16 residues. The germline CDR1 and CDR2 sequences are MDHEN and SYDVKM. CDR3 in amino acids: CASRNQGSASYNEQFF. The CDR3 region has the DNA TGTGCCAGCAGAAACCAAGGGTCGGCCTCCTACAATGAGCAGTTCTTC.

This clone was seen repeatedly, ten times or more. V and J are TRBV6-6 and TRBJ2-1; TRBD1 might be the D (8 bases). The CDR3 contains 16 residues. Trimming removed 0 bases from V and 7 bases from J, with 16 bases in between. CDR1 and CDR2 (germline): MNHNY, SVGAGI (reference sequence). Here the CDR3 reads CASSYSTGEGGNEQFF. The CDR3 DNA follows: TGTGCCAGCAGTTACTCGACAGGGGAGGGAGGAAATGAGCAGTTCTTC.

The J gene is TRBJ2-1, the V gene TRBV30, with D perhaps matching TRBD1 or TRBD2 (5 bases each). V was cut by 8 bases and J by 4 bases, with 21 bases left in between. Germline V gives CDR1 GTSNPN, CDR2 SVGIG (reference sequence). This CDR3 has 15 amino acids. CDR3 loop: CAERLPRDAYNEQFF. The CDR3 DNA is TGTGCCGAACGCCTCCCGAGGGACGCTTACAATGAGCAGTTCTTC.

The sample holds one count of this clone. This may be a read error, as it is one base from a much larger clone. V gene TRBV7-9 combines with J gene TRBJ1-5; a possible D gene is TRBD1 (5 bases). Germline V CDR1 and CDR2: SEHNR, FQNEAQ (reference sequence). The CDR3 spans 13 residues. The CDR3 nucleotides read TGTGCCAGCAGCTTCGGGGGTGCCCAGCCCCAGCACTTT. Protein product: CASSFGGAQPQHF.